This note documents a single T cell receptor (beta chain) sequence. No antigen is known for it. The data belong to a study of shared clonotypes between healthy human individuals. Study results and caveats: The study found lower generation probabilities in non-shared clonotypes than in those shared by all four donors.

Germline V gives CDR1 SGHTA, CDR2 FQGNSA. Between the trimmed V and J ends, which lost 5 bases and 0 bases, there was a span of 11 bases. This CDR3 spans 16 amino acids. Only in-frame clones appear in the TCRdb table, and some are missing; sequencing was by immunoSEQ multiplex PCR. The table shows around 2.3 million clones, with 95% occurring only once. The sequencing sample was made of naive CD4+ T cells sorted from blood. The subset was: CD45RA+ positively selected. The TCR was taken from a man younger than 35 in good health. V usage is TRBV7-2 and J usage is TRBJ1-6, with D unresolved. As DNA, the CDR3 is TGTGCCAGCAGCCCCCACCAGAGCTCCTATAATTCACCCCTCCACTTT. It encodes CASSPHQSSYNSPLHF.